Each of the 11 T cell receptor beta chains below was sequenced from the same sample in a study of T cell clonality in common variable immunodeficiency. The table came from immunoSEQ multiplex PCR; TCRdb's copy has only in-frame clones and leaves some out. This sample includes roughly 32,000 clones with no singletons; its ten biggest clones take up around 9.5%. Input material: peripheral blood mononuclear cells. Every receptor here comes from a person aged 18 to 69 in good health.

This clone was seen at least ten times. CDR3 DNA, as far as it was read: TGTGCCATCAGTGATTGGCAGGGCGACGGGGAG. The encoded protein is CAISDWQGDGE. The entire CDR3 reads CAISDWQGDGELFF. The chain is built from TRBV10-3 and TRBJ2-2; weak D call: TRBD1 (5 bases). The read ends 3 residues before the CDR3 terminus; that terminus is restored from the germline J gene. The germline V and J ends were trimmed by 3 bases and 7 bases, with 12 bases remaining between them. Per germline, CDR1 ENHRY and CDR2 SYGVKD. The CDR3 length is 14 residues.

As to this clone: The CDR3 end is not reached by the read, which stops 3 residues before it; the germline J gene fills it in. The V and J genes are TRBV18 and TRBJ1-4; D might be TRBD1 (5 bases). Germline V gives CDR1 KGHSH, CDR2 LQKENI. Trimming removed 7 bases from V and 5 bases from J, with 14 bases in between. CDR3 size: 14 residues. The CDR3 spells CASYPGTGNEKLFF. The CDR3 bases that were read are TGTGCCAGCTATCCAGGGACTGGGAATGAAAAA. The full variable domain, with the rest looked up from reference TRBV18 and TRBJ1-4, is NAGVMQNPRHLVRRRGQEARLRCSPMKGHSHVYWYRQLPEEGLKFMVYLQKENIIDESGMPKERFSAEFPKEGPSILRIQQVVRGDSAAYFCASYPGTGNEKLFFGSGTQLSVL.

This clone turned up a few times. A much larger clone lies one base from this, so it may be a read error. The read halts 3 residues ahead of the CDR3 end, with the missing end drawn from the germline J gene. The gene calls are TRBV19 and TRBJ2-5; 11 bases align to TRBD2. CDR3 length: 16 amino acids. Germline V gene sequence: CDR1 LNHDA, CDR2 SQIVND (reference sequence). The V gene end was trimmed by 3 bases and the J gene end by 4 bases; junction bases not matched to a gene: 7. The sequenced part of the CDR3 DNA is TGTGCCAGTAGTATTGGGAGCCTAGCGGGGGGAGAGACC. Translated: CASSIGSLAGGET. The full CDR3 protein reads CASSIGSLAGGETQYF.

In its sample, this clone was seen many times. Read coverage stops 3 residues before the CDR3 terminus; the germline J gene supplies the remainder. V usage is TRBV19 and J usage is TRBJ2-7; D gene uncertain. CDR1 is LNHDA and CDR2 is SQIVND in the germline V gene (reference sequence). Trimming stripped 6 bases from V and 4 bases from J, with 16 bases between. This CDR3 region has 14 residues. CDR3 DNA (partial): TGTGCCAGTAGCGTATCCCTGACTCAATACGAG. This codes for CASSVSLTQYE. The whole CDR3 sequence reads CASSVSLTQYEQYF.

This clone was seen many times. The read halts 3 residues ahead of the CDR3 end, with the missing end drawn from the germline J gene. This chain links TRBV5-1 with TRBJ2-7; 10 bases align to TRBD2. Germline CDR1 and CDR2: SGHRS and YFSETQ. With 4 bases clipped from V and 2 bases from J, the junction kept 12 bases outside the gene matches. The CDR3 is 17 amino acids. Incomplete CDR3 DNA: TGCGCCAGCAGCCCCGATTCGGGACTAGCGCACCCCTACGAG. This translates into CASSPDSGLAHPYE. The whole CDR3 protein is CASSPDSGLAHPYEQYF.

This clone has ten or more counts. The observed sequence ends 3 residues before the CDR3 terminus, with the missing tail filled in from the germline J gene. This chain joins TRBV20-1 and TRBJ2-1, with TRBD1 matching 9 bases. The V segment lost 6 bases and the J segment 3 bases; nucleotides outside the gene matches: 15. There are 17 residues in the CDR3. Germline values: CDR1 DFQATT, CDR2 SNEGSKA (reference sequence). The CDR3: CSASGTGLDNDYNEQFF. The DNA read from the CDR3 is TGCAGTGCCTCCGGGACAGGGTTAGACAATGACTACAATGAG.

This clone appeared many times. From the germline J gene comes the end of the CDR3, since the read stops 3 residues before it. This chain connects TRBV30 to TRBJ2-3; D gene uncertain. Per germline, CDR1 GTSNPN and CDR2 SVGIG (reference sequence). Trimming took off 2 bases at V and 5 bases at J, with 8 bases between the two ends. This CDR3 has 12 residues. The CDR3 bases that were read are TGTGCCTGGAGTCAATACTTAGATACG. Translation: CAWSQYLDT. The CDR3, in full, reads CAWSQYLDTQYF.

This clone was seen repeatedly, ten times or more. The sequenced fragment ends 3 residues before the CDR3 boundary, so the rest is inferred from the germline J gene. The V and J genes are TRBV7-9 and TRBJ2-2; TRBD2 matches at 7 bases. J lost 3 bases, V lost 5 bases, and 6 bases had no gene match. The CDR3 consists of 15 residues. The germline gives CDR1 SEHNR, CDR2 FQNEAQ (reference sequence). CDR3 bases read: TGTGCCAGCAGCGAAAGGGGAGGGGACACCGGGGAG. Residues: CASSERGGDTGE. The whole CDR3 protein reads CASSERGGDTGELFF.

This clone was recorded many times. Read data end 3 residues before the CDR3 end; the end is taken from the germline J gene. This sequence joins TRBV20-1 and TRBJ2-2; perhaps TRBD1 as D (5 bases). The CDR3 spans 14 residues. Germline V gene lookup returns CDR1 DFQATT and CDR2 SNEGSKA (reference sequence). The sequenced CDR3 bases are TGCAGTGCTAGGCCTACACCTGGGGCCAACGTG. This gives the protein CSARPTPGANV. The entire CDR3 sequence reads CSARPTPGANVLFF.

This clone was counted ten times or more. The missing CDR3 end, 3 residues past where the read stops, is filled in from the germline J gene. This rearrangement joins TRBV2 to TRBJ2-1; D possibly corresponds to TRBD2 (6 bases). Germline V lookup: CDR1 SNHLY, CDR2 FYNNEI. The CDR3 length is 12 residues. Trimming stripped 11 bases from V and 4 bases from J, with 12 bases between. CDR3 bases read: TGTGCCCAGACTAGAGGGTACAATGAG. Its translation is CAQTRGYNE. The complete CDR3 protein is CAQTRGYNEQFF.

This clone was recorded at least ten times. The sequenced fragment ends 3 residues before the CDR3 boundary, so the rest is inferred from the germline J gene. The chain is built from TRBV19 and TRBJ1-1; D uncertain. Trimming pared 0 bases from V and 5 bases from J, leaving 7 bases between. CDR3 length: 13 amino acids. Germline values: CDR1 LNHDA, CDR2 SQIVND (reference sequence). This CDR3 reads CASSIDRGTEAFF. The CDR3 bases that were read are TGTGCCAGTAGTATAGATCGGGGAACTGAA.